The 21 T cell receptor beta chains given below trace back to one sample, sequenced in a study of cytomegalovirus exposure and HLA in healthy donors. Primers for the PCR totalled 60 Vbeta and 13 Jbeta. The method was immunoSEQ multiplex PCR; TCRdb's version includes in-frame clones alone and lacks a portion of them. The table includes some 150,000 clones, 70% to 80% detected once. Material for sequencing was PBMCs. These receptors originate from a woman aged 55-70 years in good health and CMV-seropositive.

The CDR3: CASSELAGAGTDTQYF. The DNA of the CDR3 is TGTGCCAGCAGTGAACTAGCGGGAGCTGGCACAGATACGCAGTATTTT. This chain joins TRBV25-1 and TRBJ2-3; the match to TRBD2 covers 10 bases. V lost 2 bases and J lost 1; bases outside the gene matches: 3. Looked up from germline, CDR1 is MGHDK and CDR2 is SYGVNS. The CDR3 is 16 amino acids.

This clone was detected a few times. The chain recombines TRBV29-1 with TRBJ1-2; maybe TRBD1 (6 bases). The germline V gene has CDR1 SQVTM and CDR2 ANQGSEA. V lost 4 bases, J lost 2 bases, and 14 bases lay in between. The CDR3 is 14 residues long. This CDR3 reads CSVVSRGANYGYTF. The CDR3 DNA is TGCAGCGTTGTGTCGCGGGGGGCGAACTATGGCTACACCTTC.

This clone came up once. V and J are TRBV11-2 and TRBJ1-3; 8 bases are shared with TRBD1. Per the germline V gene, CDR1 is SGHAT and CDR2 is FQNNGV. The CDR3 runs to 15 residues. J gave up 0 bases and V 5 bases, and 3 bases lay outside the gene matches. In nucleotides, the CDR3 is TGTGCCAGCAGCCTGGGACAGGACTCTGGAAACACCATATATTTT. It specifies CASSLGQDSGNTIYF.

This clone was found a few times. The CDR3 DNA follows: TGCAGCGTGGGCAGGGGGGTCGCCTACAATGAGCAGTTCTTC. This gives the protein CSVGRGVAYNEQFF. The V call is TRBV29-1, the J call TRBJ2-1, with a weak D call TRBD1 (7 bases). The V and J ends lost 6 bases and 2 bases respectively, with 14 bases between them. CDR1 SQVTM and CDR2 ANQGSEA come from the germline V gene. The CDR3 runs 14 residues.

This clone was recorded once. The CDR3 DNA reads as TGTGCCAGTAGTACCCTAGACAGGGGAAGTGTTGAAAAACTGTTTTTT. Translated: CASSTLDRGSVEKLFF. The chain uses TRBV19 and TRBJ1-4, with 8 bases aligning to TRBD1. The V gene end was trimmed by 4 bases and the J gene end by 7 bases; junction bases not matched to a gene: 11. Germline V gene data show CDR1 as LNHDA and CDR2 as SQIVND (reference sequence). The CDR3 sequence is 16 residues long.

The V call is TRBV19, the J call TRBJ2-7; TRBD1 matches at 11 bases. The V and J ends lost 11 bases and 5 bases, in that order; junction bases with no gene match: 29. The CDR3 spans 20 residues. Germline CDR1 and CDR2: LNHDA and SQIVND (reference sequence). The CDR3 spells CAGAHPDIPDRGQCGDEQYF. CDR3 in DNA: TGTGCCGGCGCCCATCCGGACATCCCGGACAGGGGGCAGTGCGGTGACGAGCAGTACTTC.

This rearrangement joins TRBV19 to TRBJ2-7, with TRBD2 matching over 9 bases. Trimming cost V 3 bases and J 7 bases; bases outside gene matches: 7. The germline V gene encodes CDR1 LNHDA and CDR2 SQIVND (reference sequence). The CDR3 is made up of 14 amino acids. CDR3 in amino acids: CASSMREGLGEQYF. DNA of the CDR3: TGTGCCAGTAGTATGCGGGAGGGCCTGGGTGAGCAGTACTTC.

Regarding this clone: Other nucleotide sequences from this sample produce the same CDR3. This chain connects TRBV28 to TRBJ2-7; D not certain. The CDR3 is made up of 11 amino acids. V shed 5 bases and J shed 3 bases, with 5 bases lying between them. CDR1 and CDR2 (germline): MDHEN, SYDVKM. The CDR3 DNA follows: TGTGCCAGCAGTCGCGACTACGAGCAGTACTTC. Translated: CASSRDYEQYF.

CDR3 amino acids: CASSHNRDREQYF. Here the CDR3 DNA reads TGCGCCAGCAGCCACAACCGGGACAGGGAGCAGTACTTC. The chain recombines TRBV4-1 with TRBJ2-7; 8 nucleotides line up with TRBD1. Unmatched junction bases numbered 5, after V lost 3 bases and J lost 7 bases. Germline V gives CDR1 MGHRA, CDR2 YSYEKL. This CDR3 has 13 residues.

The table lists this clone with a few counts. The genes are TRBV28 and TRBJ2-1; 16 bases fit TRBD2. Per the germline V gene, CDR1 is MDHEN and CDR2 is SYDVKM. The ends lost 6 bases at V and 14 bases at J; junction bases unmatched: 7. The CDR3 totals 14 residues. The CDR3 loop is CASSQGLAGGEEFF. CDR3 nucleotides: TGTGCCAGCAGCCAGGGACTAGCGGGAGGGGAGGAGTTCTTC.

This chain uses TRBV28 with TRBJ2-7; D unclear. V was clipped by 4 bases and J by 4 bases, with 5 bases between them. There are 11 residues in the CDR3. The germline V gene encodes CDR1 MDHEN and CDR2 SYDVKM. The CDR3 region is CASSYQYEQYF. For the CDR3, the DNA is TGTGCCAGCAGTTACCAGTACGAGCAGTACTTC.

The J gene is TRBJ2-2, the V gene TRBV7-9; D call uncertain. Looked up from germline, CDR1 is SEHNR and CDR2 is FQNEAQ (reference sequence). CDR3 length: 12 amino acids. The V end was cut by 4 bases, the J end by 5 bases, with 5 bases between. The CDR3 DNA follows: TGTGCCAGCAGCTCCCTTACCGGGGAGCTGTTTTTT. Its translation is CASSSLTGELFF.

The gene calls are TRBV29-1 and TRBJ2-5, with 12 bases matching TRBD2. The CDR3 runs to 15 residues. Germline CDR1 and CDR2: SQVTM and ANQGSEA. Trimming took 6 bases from V and 2 from J; bases not matched to a gene: 7. The CDR3 DNA sequence: TGCAGCGTCGTCAGACTAGCGGGGGTTCAAGAGACCCAGTACTTC. The encoded protein is CSVVRLAGVQETQYF.

The chain is built from TRBV7-6 and TRBJ2-5; 7 bases line up with TRBD2. The CDR3 spans 15 residues. After removal of 0 bases from V and 1 base from J, the junction contained 2 bases not matched to a gene. Germline lookup yields CDR1 SGHVS and CDR2 FNYEAQ. CDR3 sequence reads: CASSLASGVQETQYF. For the CDR3, the DNA is TGTGCCAGCAGCTTAGCGAGCGGGGTCCAAGAGACCCAGTACTTC.

This chain connects TRBV18 to TRBJ2-3, with 13 bases identical to TRBD2. This CDR3 contains 16 residues. The ends lost 4 bases at V and 1 base at J; junction bases unmatched: 2. CDR1 and CDR2 from the germline V gene are KGHSH and LQKENI. CDR3 in DNA: TGTGCCAGCTCACGGACTAGCGGGAGTGGCACAGATACGCAGTATTTT. Encoded protein: CASSRTSGSGTDTQYF.

The chain couples TRBV7-4 to TRBJ2-5; 8 bases line up with TRBD1. Trimming cost V 5 bases and J 2 bases; bases outside gene matches: 10. Germline values: CDR1 SGHVT, CDR2 SQSDAQ. The CDR3 length is 16 residues. The chain's CDR3 is CASSPSGQGGQETQYF. The CDR3, as DNA: TGTGCCAGCAGCCCCTCCGGACAGGGTGGACAAGAGACCCAGTACTTC.

The chain recombines TRBV28 with TRBJ1-2; 7 nucleotides agree with TRBD1. Germline assignment: CDR1 MDHEN and CDR2 SYDVKM. After removal of 4 bases from V and 4 bases from J, the junction contained 18 bases not matched to a gene. This CDR3 spans 18 amino acids. The CDR3 DNA reads as TGTGCCAGCAGTTCCGTCCTGGGTACGGGACAGCTCTTCTATGGCTACACCTTC. This sequence encodes CASSSVLGTGQLFYGYTF.

The chain carries TRBV29-1 and TRBJ1-1; no clear D. The V end was cut by 5 bases, the J end by 3 bases, with 10 bases between. This CDR3 is built from 12 residues. In germline, CDR1 is SQVTM, CDR2 ANQGSEA. The CDR3 loop is CSVFGKDTEAFF. The CDR3 bases are TGCAGCGTTTTCGGGAAGGACACTGAAGCTTTCTTT.

The V call is TRBV18, the J call TRBJ2-7; D gene unclear. The CDR3 totals 12 residues. Trimming removed 4 bases at V and 6 bases at J, with 10 bases between. Germline assignment: CDR1 KGHSH and CDR2 LQKENI. The CDR3 loop is CASSQATSEQYF. CDR3 sequence (DNA): TGTGCCAGCTCACAAGCGACTTCCGAGCAGTACTTC. Full variable domain (remainder filled in from reference TRBV18 and TRBJ2-7): NAGVMQNPRHLVRRRGQEARLRCSPMKGHSHVYWYRQLPEEGLKFMVYLQKENIIDESGMPKERFSAEFPKEGPSILRIQQVVRGDSAAYFCASSQATSEQYFGPGTRLTVT.

V and J are TRBV6-6 and TRBJ1-5; perhaps TRBD1 as D (5 bases). The V end was cut by 4 bases, the J end by 1 base, with 11 bases between. The CDR3 sequence is 15 residues long. Germline assignment: CDR1 MNHNY and CDR2 SVGAGI (reference sequence). The CDR3: CASSSPGGSNQPQHF. The DNA of the CDR3 is TGTGCCAGCAGTTCCCCGGGGGGAAGCAATCAGCCCCAGCATTTT.

This clone was seen a single time. The chain uses TRBV6-6 and TRBJ2-3; D not resolved. The CDR3 sequence is 9 residues long. Germline V gene sequence: CDR1 MNHNY, CDR2 SVGAGI (reference sequence). CDR3 nucleotide sequence: TGTGTTACCGGTAATACGCAGTATTTT. Translation: CVTGNTQYF.